One TCR beta chain is described in this entry. Its antigen remains unidentified. Study-level findings and limits: Tumor Tregs overlapped most with tumor, then blood, naive CD4+ cells. The larger cohort examined one V-J beta rearrangement, not whole repertoires.

Deletions cut 4 bases from V and 5 bases from J, with 18 bases between. The CDR3 has 15 amino acids. The germline CDR1 and CDR2 sequences are SGHRS and YFSETQ. Constant-region reverse primers amplified full-length variable regions, followed by semi-nested Nested Universal Primer A PCR. TCRdb processed the 5' RACE reads anew with MiXCR; each CDR3 protein has one entry. This sample has some 54,000 distinct CDR3 sequences; 17% occur once, and the top ten carry 2% to 2.5%. V gene TRBV5-1 combines with J gene TRBJ1-1; a possible D gene is TRBD1 (5 bases). The receptor comes from a female donor with breast cancer. Material: naive CD4+ T cells sorted from blood. Documented subset: naive CD4+ T cells, CD4+CD45RA+CD25-. CDR3 nucleotide sequence: TGCGCCAGCAGCATGGGACCCGGAGGGCCTACTGAAGCTTTCTTT. This gives the protein CASSMGPGGPTEAFF.